The rows below give T cell receptor beta chains drawn from one sample of a study of T cell repertoires in cytomegalovirus infection. In TCRdb, the reads were re-called with MiXCR into one record per CDR3 protein. The sample comprises hundreds of thousands of distinct CDR3 sequences, 40% to 50% of which are singletons, and around 45% rests with the top ten. The antigens for these receptors are not known. This material consisted of cultured PBMCs, taken from culture after CMV antigen stimulation. The receptors here all came from a human donor in good health (CMV status not recorded). Some clones in this sample may be carry-over from other donors' samples. Both conserved end residues are part of each CDR3. A D gene is named only where the DNA matches it firmly. For some rows the clone size is stated as once, few or many, or as a class when expanded; others skip it.

-	TRBJ1-1	once	TRBV30	TGTGCCTTGGCGGGTGGGGGTGAAGCTTTCTTT	CALAGGGEAFF
-	TRBJ1-1	-	TRBV3-1	TGTGCCAGCAGCCTTTTGGTGGTCGGTGAAGCTTTCTTT	CASSLLVVGEAFF
-	TRBJ2-7	-	TRBV6-2/TRBV6-3	TGTGCGACCACCGCAGGCTACGAGCAGTACTTC	CATTAGYEQYF
-	TRBJ2-7	-	TRBV12-3/TRBV12-4	TGTGCCAGCAGCCAAACAAGGTTCGACGAGCAGTACTTC	CASSQTRFDEQYF
TRBD1	TRBJ2-3	few	TRBV7-2	TGTGCCAGCAGCTTAGACAGGGGGCTGGATACGCAGTATTTT	CASSLDRGLDTQYF
TRBD1	TRBJ1-6	-	TRBV6-1	TGTGCCAGCAGTGCGCCGGGACAGTTATCGTCACCCCTCCACTTT	CASSAPGQLSSPLHF
-	TRBJ2-7	few	TRBV6-2/TRBV6-3	TGTGCCAGCAGTAGGGACCCTCTGGAGCAGTACTTC	CASSRDPLEQYF
TRBD1	TRBJ2-7	-	TRBV28	TGTGCCAGCAGAGACAGGGGCGAGCAGTACTTC	CASRDRGEQYF
TRBD1	TRBJ2-1	-	TRBV4-1	TGCGCCAGCAGCCCTAACGACAGGGCACTTTACAATGAGCAGTTCTTC	CASSPNDRALYNEQFF
TRBD2	TRBJ2-1	-	TRBV7-6	TGTGCCAGCAGCTTAGCAGCGGGACTCGTCCCTAATGAGCAGTTCTTC	CASSLAAGLVPNEQFF
-	TRBJ2-7	-	TRBV7-9	TGTGCCAGCAGCTTACCCGGTCCGGTGATGGAGCAGTACTTC	CASSLPGPVMEQYF
-	TRBJ2-1	few	TRBV6-2/TRBV6-3	TGTGCCAGCAGTCCTACCGGGACTCTCTCGGTCTTC	CASSPTGTLSVF
TRBD1	TRBJ2-2	-	TRBV6-5	TGTGCCAGTCAGACAGGGTCAGCGAACACCGGGGAGCTGTTTTTT	CASQTGSANTGELFF
-	TRBJ1-2	-	TRBV5-1	TGCGCCAGCAGCTTGGAGACGACTGATGGCTACACCTTC	CASSLETTDGYTF
TRBD2	TRBJ2-1	-	TRBV4-3	TGCGCCAGCAGCCAGGAAGCAACTAGCGGGGGACGGATTGAGCAGTTCTTC	CASSQEATSGGRIEQFF
-	TRBJ2-1	once	TRBV6-2/TRBV6-3	TGTGCCAGCAGTTACGACGAAGGGTCTCCTGAGCAGTTCTTC	CASSYDEGSPEQFF
TRBD2	TRBJ2-1	-	TRBV7-2	TGTGCCAGCCTAGCGGGGCCGAGCTCCTACAATGAGCAGTTCTTC	CASLAGPSSYNEQFF
-	TRBJ2-1	-	TRBV6-1	TGTGCCAGCAGTGAAGCGCCTTGGAGGTACTACAATGAGCAGTTCTTC	CASSEAPWRYYNEQFF
TRBD1	TRBJ2-3	-	TRBV6-1	TGTGCCAGCAGTGAAGGGTGGACAGGGGTCACAGATACGCAGTATTTT	CASSEGWTGVTDTQYF
-	TRBJ1-1	-	TRBV7-2	TGTGCCAGCAGCTTAGGTAGGCCCCGGCTCTCTGAAGCTTTCTTT	CASSLGRPRLSEAFF
-	TRBJ2-3	-	TRBV7-8	TGTGCCAGCAGCCCCTGGACAGATGAAACAGATACGCAGTATTTT	CASSPWTDETDTQYF
-	TRBJ1-4	-	TRBV7-6	TGTGCCAGCAGCTCCGCAGTCGGGGCAAACAATGAAAAACTGTTTTTT	CASSSAVGANNEKLFF
-	TRBJ2-2	few	TRBV7-2	TGTGCCAGCAGCTTAGCGGCAGCAAACACCGGGGAGCTGTTTTTT	CASSLAAANTGELFF
-	TRBJ1-6	-	TRBV19	TGTGCCAGTAGTATAGAGGACGGATATAATTCACCCCTCCACTTT	CASSIEDGYNSPLHF
-	TRBJ2-1	-	TRBV7-2	TGTGCCAGCACCGCTGGATCCCCCCTAAGGGGCCATAGCTCCTACAATGAGCAGTTCTTC	CASTAGSPLRGHSSYNEQFF
TRBD1	TRBJ1-5	-	TRBV18	TGTGCCAGCTCACGCGGGACAGCCCGCAATCAGCCCCAGCATTTT	CASSRGTARNQPQHF
-	TRBJ1-5	-	TRBV20-1	TGCAGTGCTATTGTGCCGGTAACCCGGAGACCCCAGCATTTT	CSAIVPVTRRPQHF
-	TRBJ1-5	few	TRBV20-1	TGCAGTGCTAGTATCGGGGGGGGGCAGCCCCAGCATTTT	CSASIGGGQPQHF
TRBD1	TRBJ1-5	-	TRBV28	TGTGCCAGCAGCGGCAGGGGGTTCATGAATCAGCCCCAGCATTTT	CASSGRGFMNQPQHF
-	TRBJ2-2	-	TRBV7-6	TGTGCCAGCAGCCCCTTGGCGGGGGCCGGCGTTGGGGAGCTGTTTTTT	CASSPLAGAGVGELFF
-	TRBJ2-7	once	TRBV4-1	TGCGCCAGCAGCCAAGAAATGGGGCTGGAGGGGACTGCCGAGCAGTACTTC	CASSQEMGLEGTAEQYF
TRBD1	TRBJ1-4	-	TRBV2	TGTGCCAGCAGGGTGACAGGGGGTTCTGAAAAACTGTTTTTT	CASRVTGGSEKLFF
-	TRBJ1-5	-	TRBV18	TGTGCCAGCTCACAGGACGGCTTTAATCAGCCCCAGCATTTT	CASSQDGFNQPQHF
-	TRBJ2-1	few	TRBV6-1	TGTGCCAGCAAGAAGGGGTACAGGGTGGCTAGTGAGCAGTTCTTC	CASKKGYRVASEQFF
TRBD1	TRBJ1-2	-	TRBV7-2	TGTGCCAGCAGCTTCGCCGGGACAGGGTATGGCTACACCTTC	CASSFAGTGYGYTF
-	TRBJ2-1	-	TRBV7-6	TGTGCCAGCAGCCCCGAGCATCCTTCGAATGAGCAGTTCTTC	CASSPEHPSNEQFF
-	TRBJ2-4	once	TRBV12-5	TGTGCTAGTGGCCCCCCCAGGGGAGCCAAAAACATTCAGTACTTC	CASGPPRGAKNIQYF
-	TRBJ1-3	-	TRBV2	TGTGCCAGCAGTAGACCGGGACACCCGAGCTCTGGAAACACCATATATTTT	CASSRPGHPSSGNTIYF
-	TRBJ1-5	-	TRBV12-5	TGTGCTAGTGGCCACGGGACACGCAATCAGCCCCAGCATTTT	CASGHGTRNQPQHF
TRBD1	TRBJ1-6	-	TRBV20-1	TGCAGTGCTAGCGGACAGGGGTCGGCCTATAATTCACCCCTCCACTTT	CSASGQGSAYNSPLHF
-	TRBJ1-1	-	TRBV4-1	TGCGCCAGCAGCCAATTCCAGAGGAACACTGAAGCTTTCTTT	CASSQFQRNTEAFF
-	TRBJ1-1	few	TRBV7-2	TGTGCCAGCAGCTTAGAGGGTTCGCGGGCGGGGAGGGCTGAAGCTTTCTTT	CASSLEGSRAGRAEAFF